The 29 T cell receptor beta chains below come from one sample, sequenced in a study of blood T cell repertoires in COVID-19. Sequencing was performed with immunoSEQ multiplex PCR; in TCRdb, only in-frame clones are kept and a portion is missing. The table includes 95,000 to 150,000 clones, around four fifths detected once. The sample taken for sequencing was peripheral blood. Source of these receptors: a man between 60 and 70 years old with active or convalescent COVID-19.

This clone was seen just once. V gene TRBV7-2 combines with J gene TRBJ2-7; 7 bases agree with TRBD2. Germline loops: CDR1 SGHTA, CDR2 FQGNSA. This CDR3 spans 15 amino acids. V dropped 1 base and J dropped 3; count of bases not matched to a gene: 6. The CDR3 loop reads CASSLGGGVDYEQYF. The CDR3 DNA reads as TGTGCCAGCAGCTTAGGCGGGGGAGTGGACTACGAGCAGTACTTC.

The CDR3 nucleotides are TGCGCCAGCAGCTTGTTAGTGACAGATACGCAGTATTTT. It translates to CASSLLVTDTQYF. The chain is built from TRBV5-1 and TRBJ2-3, with no clear D. V was shortened by 1 base and J by 3 bases, with 6 bases between the two germline ends. This CDR3 spans 13 amino acids. Looked up from germline, CDR1 is SGHRS and CDR2 is YFSETQ.

This clone was counted only a few times. V is TRBV27 and J is TRBJ1-6; 8 bases fit TRBD1. This CDR3 contains 14 residues. With V trimmed by 5 bases and J by 8 bases, 5 bases remained unmatched. Germline CDR1 MNHEY, CDR2 SMNVEV (reference sequence). The CDR3 region has the DNA TGTGCCAGCAGTCAGACAGGGGTGGATTCACCCCTCCACTTT. Translating gives CASSQTGVDSPLHF.

This clone was recorded many times. V gene TRBV5-1 combines with J gene TRBJ1-6; D uncertain. V lost 2 bases and J lost 4, with 7 bases in between. The germline CDR1 and CDR2 sequences are SGHRS and YFSETQ. The CDR3 is made up of 14 amino acids. CDR3 coding DNA: TGCGCCAGCAGCTTAGAACAGTATAATTCACCCCTCCACTTT. Translation gives CASSLEQYNSPLHF.

V and J are TRBV5-6 and TRBJ2-7; possible D gene TRBD1, 6 bases. Deletions cut 5 bases from V and 3 bases from J, with 18 bases between. CDR3 length: 15 residues. Per germline, CDR1 SGHDT and CDR2 YYEEEE. The CDR3 region is CASSVKQGLHYEQYF. CDR3 sequence (DNA): TGTGCCAGCAGTGTAAAACAGGGATTACACTACGAGCAGTACTTC.

This clone has just a few counts. The gene calls are TRBV24-1 and TRBJ2-5, with D perhaps TRBD1 (6 bases). Germline CDR1 reads KGHDR; CDR2 reads SFDVKD. V was clipped by 7 bases and J by 4 bases, with 12 bases between them. The CDR3 consists of 13 residues. The CDR3 spells CATRRTEVETQYF. CDR3 in DNA: TGTGCCACCAGAAGGACAGAGGTAGAGACCCAGTACTTC.

The V call is TRBV27, the J call TRBJ2-2, with 7 bases fitting TRBD2. The ends lost 8 bases at V and 2 bases at J; junction bases unmatched: 14. Germline V CDR1 and CDR2: MNHEY, SMNVEV (reference sequence). The CDR3 consists of 17 residues. Written as DNA, the CDR3 is TGTGCCAGCCTCCGTATAGGACTAGTTTCAAACACCGGGGAGCTGTTTTTT. It translates to CASLRIGLVSNTGELFF.

The chain couples TRBV6-2 or TRBV6-3 to TRBJ2-6; 11 nucleotides align to TRBD2. V was pared by 0 bases and J by 0 bases, with 7 bases of the junction left unmatched. The germline V gene has CDR1 MNHEY and CDR2 SVGEGT. CDR3 length equals 20 residues. The chain's CDR3 is CASSYSLVAGGISGANVLTF. The CDR3 coding sequence is TGTGCCAGCAGTTACTCCTTGGTAGCGGGAGGGATCTCTGGGGCCAACGTCCTGACTTTC.

This chain joins TRBV9 and TRBJ2-3; 7 bases align to TRBD2. J gave up 5 bases and V 3 bases, and 9 bases lay outside the gene matches. This CDR3 comprises 15 residues. Germline CDR1 and CDR2: SGDLS and YYNGEE. The CDR3 loop is CASSARWGEGDTQYF. The CDR3 DNA reads TGTGCCAGCAGCGCCCGTTGGGGGGAGGGAGATACGCAGTATTTT.

The chain has TRBV4-1 and TRBJ2-1; 8 bases line up with TRBD2. The V and J ends lost 0 bases and 13 bases, in that order; junction bases with no gene match: 11. The CDR3 has 15 residues. Germline V lookup: CDR1 MGHRA, CDR2 YSYEKL. The CDR3 nucleotides read TGCGCCAGCAGCCAAGAATTGGAGGGGACTAGGGTTCAGTTCTTC. This translates into CASSQELEGTRVQFF.

The chain has TRBV7-9 and TRBJ1-5; D is perhaps TRBD1 (5 bases). The V gene lost 5 bases and the J gene lost 2 bases, with 10 bases spanning the gap. Germline V gene sequence: CDR1 SEHNR, CDR2 FQNEAQ (reference sequence). The CDR3 has 14 amino acids. The CDR3 DNA reads as TGTGCCAGCAGCCAGGGATGGGGCAATCAGCCCCAGCATTTT. Protein: CASSQGWGNQPQHF.

The rearrangement uses TRBV4-3 and TRBJ1-6; D not certain. The CDR3 covers 16 residues. Germline V gene sequence: CDR1 LGHNA, CDR2 YSLEER. Trimming stripped 0 bases from V and 9 bases from J, with 15 bases between. In DNA, the CDR3 is TGCGCCAGCAGCCAAGATCGGGTAGATGAGGGTTCACCCCTCCACTTT. The encoded protein is CASSQDRVDEGSPLHF.

The chain joins TRBV9 to TRBJ2-3; TRBD1 agrees at 11 bases. Germline CDR1 reads SGDLS; CDR2 reads YYNGEE. The CDR3 length is 16 residues. V trimming: 5 bases; J trimming: 1 base; junction bases outside the gene matches: 6. The CDR3 DNA is TGTGCCAGCAGTCGGACAGGGGGCGCGGGCACAGATACGCAGTATTTT. It specifies CASSRTGGAGTDTQYF.

The rearrangement joins TRBV19 to TRBJ2-3, with no clear D. CDR1 is LNHDA and CDR2 is SQIVND in the germline V gene (reference sequence). V was clipped by 5 bases and J by 5 bases, with 8 bases between them. The CDR3 loop spans 12 amino acids. The CDR3 loop is CASSELEDTQYF. The CDR3 DNA is TGTGCCAGTAGTGAGCTAGAAGATACGCAGTATTTT.

The CDR3 bases are TGTGCCAGCAGTTACGCAGGGCTCAATCAGCCCCAGCATTTT. Translation: CASSYAGLNQPQHF. The chain uses TRBV6-2 or TRBV6-3 and TRBJ1-5, with a weak D call TRBD1 (5 bases). The CDR3 length is 14 residues. In germline, CDR1 is MNHEY, CDR2 SVGEGT. The V and J ends lost 2 bases and 3 bases respectively, with 8 bases between them.

The chain uses TRBV5-4 and TRBJ2-7; the match to TRBD2 covers 9 bases. Germline V gene sequence: CDR1 SGHNT, CDR2 YYREEE (reference sequence). CDR3 length: 17 residues. Unmatched junction bases numbered 12, after V lost 3 bases and J lost 2 bases. The CDR3 spells CASSSVATSGLTYEQYF. In nucleotides, the CDR3 is TGTGCCAGCAGCTCGGTGGCGACTAGCGGCTTAACCTACGAGCAGTACTTC.

The gene calls are TRBV21-1 and TRBJ2-2; the table assigns TRBD1, which was not confirmed against the DNA. TRBV21-1 is shown as a pseudogene. This CDR3 is 17 amino acids long. CDR3 DNA: TGTGCCAGCAGCCCCCCTTTTTACAGCAGAACACCCGGGGAGCTGTTTTTT. Protein: CASSPPFYSRTPGELFF.

V gene TRBV24-1 combines with J gene TRBJ2-1; D is perhaps TRBD2 (6 bases). Germline lookup yields CDR1 KGHDR and CDR2 SFDVKD. The CDR3 is 13 amino acids. The V and J ends lost 10 bases and 8 bases respectively, with 17 bases between them. CDR3: CATRSSGGDEQFF. CDR3 sequence (DNA): TGTGCCACAAGGTCCAGCGGCGGGGATGAGCAGTTCTTC.

This clone is a singleton in its sample. The chain carries TRBV27 and TRBJ2-7, with 8 bases aligning to TRBD2. The germline gives CDR1 MNHEY, CDR2 SMNVEV (reference sequence). The CDR3 loop spans 16 amino acids. The V gene end was trimmed by 6 bases and the J gene end by 0 bases; junction bases not matched to a gene: 10. The DNA of the CDR3 is TGTGCCAGCAGACCGATTGGGGCGGGGGGCTCCTACGAGCAGTACTTC. Translated, it gives CASRPIGAGGSYEQYF.

The chain links TRBV28 to TRBJ1-1, with 9 bases matching TRBD1. CDR1 and CDR2 (germline): MDHEN, SYDVKM. The CDR3 contains 13 residues. Trimming removed 3 bases from V and 4 bases from J; junction bases left unmatched: 0. The CDR3 loop reads CASSLTGGTEAFF. CDR3 nucleotides: TGTGCCAGCAGTTTGACAGGGGGCACTGAAGCTTTCTTT.

The chain combines TRBV19 with TRBJ2-3; D gene ambiguous. CDR3 length: 16 residues. Germline values: CDR1 LNHDA, CDR2 SQIVND (reference sequence). V was clipped by 0 bases and J by 1 base, with 11 bases between them. Here the CDR3 DNA reads TGTGCCAGTAGTATAGAACCCCGGTCGGGCACAGATACGCAGTATTTT. Translated, it gives CASSIEPRSGTDTQYF.

To note about this clone: The identical CDR3 is also encoded by other nucleotide sequences in the sample. The rearrangement uses TRBV7-3 and TRBJ1-2; the D gene is possibly TRBD1 (5 bases). Deletions cut 5 bases from V and 4 bases from J, with 11 bases between. Germline V CDR1 and CDR2: SGHTA, FQGTGA. The CDR3 is 13 residues long. CDR3 sequence reads: CASSPGGGYGYTF. CDR3 DNA: TGTGCCAGCAGCCCCGGGGGGGGCTATGGCTACACCTTC. The full variable domain, rest sourced from reference TRBV7-3 and TRBJ1-2, is GAGVSQTPSNKVTEKGKYVELRCDPISGHTALYWYRQSLGQGPEFLIYFQGTGAADDSGLPNDRFFAVRPEGSVSTLKIQRTERGDSAVYLCASSPGGGYGYTFGSGTRLTVV.

V gene TRBV28 combines with J gene TRBJ2-1, with 11 bases fitting TRBD2. Germline lookup yields CDR1 MDHEN and CDR2 SYDVKM. This CDR3 region has 15 residues. V shed 7 bases and J 3 bases; nucleotides not matched to a gene: 5. The CDR3 coding sequence is TGTGCCAGCATTATCGGGACTAGCGGCTACAATGAGCAGTTCTTC. This gives the protein CASIIGTSGYNEQFF.

The rearrangement joins TRBV6-2 or TRBV6-3 to TRBJ2-7; D not resolved. Germline V gene lookup returns CDR1 MNHEY and CDR2 SVGEGT. V was clipped by 3 bases and J by 2 bases, with 11 bases between them. The CDR3 contains 14 residues. CDR3 protein: CASSYGLEPYEQYF. The CDR3, as DNA: TGTGCCAGCAGTTATGGATTGGAGCCCTACGAGCAGTACTTC.

The chain couples TRBV9 to TRBJ2-3, with 16 bases matching TRBD2. This CDR3 is 16 amino acids long. V trimming: 4 bases; J trimming: 4 bases; junction bases outside the gene matches: 3. In germline, CDR1 is SGDLS, CDR2 YYNGEE. CDR3 in amino acids: CASSLGTSGRADTQYF. CDR3 coding DNA: TGTGCCAGCAGCCTTGGGACTAGCGGGAGGGCAGATACGCAGTATTTT.

This clone showed up just a few times. This sequence joins TRBV7-3 and TRBJ2-1, with 12 bases matching TRBD2. Germline trimming cut 6 bases from V and 2 bases from J; bases unmatched to any gene: 5. The germline V gene has CDR1 SGHTA and CDR2 FQGTGA. The CDR3 consists of 16 residues. This CDR3 reads CASRPTSGSPYNEQFF. The CDR3 region has the DNA TGTGCCAGCAGGCCGACTAGCGGGAGCCCCTACAATGAGCAGTTCTTC.

This chain links TRBV2 with TRBJ1-2, with a weak D call TRBD1 (6 bases). This CDR3 has 12 residues. The V gene's germline CDR1 is SNHLY and CDR2 FYNNEI. The CDR3 DNA reads as TGTGGCGGGGGCAGATATAACTATGGCTACACCTTC. This codes for CGGGRYNYGYTF. The full variable domain, in which reference TRBV2 and TRBJ1-2 provide the parts outside the CDR3, is EPEVTQTPSHQVTQMGQEVILRCVPISNHLYFYWYRQILGQKVEFLVSFYNNEISEKSEIFDDQFSVERPDGSNFTLKIRSTKLEDSAMYFCGGGRYNYGYTFGSGTRLTVV.

This rearrangement joins TRBV7-6 to TRBJ2-1; 8 bases are shared with TRBD2. This CDR3 spans 15 amino acids. Per the germline V gene, CDR1 is SGHVS and CDR2 is FNYEAQ. The ends lost 2 bases at V and 8 bases at J; junction bases unmatched: 8. Written as DNA, the CDR3 is TGTGCCAGCAGCTTAAGCGGGAGTACGATTCATGAGCAGTTCTTC. Encoded protein: CASSLSGSTIHEQFF.

This clone was observed a single time. V is TRBV24-1 and J is TRBJ2-5; 9 positions agree with TRBD2. Losses at the gene ends were 3 bases for V and 5 bases for J; bases not matched to a gene: 12. The V gene's germline CDR1 is KGHDR and CDR2 SFDVKD. The CDR3 extends over 17 amino acids. DNA for the CDR3: TGTGCCACCAGTGATCTAGCCATAGCGGGAGTGAAGGAGACCCAGTACTTC. This encodes CATSDLAIAGVKETQYF.